Each of the 23 T cell receptor beta chains below was sequenced from the same sample in a study of spatial heterogeneity in lung cancer. General study findings and limits: Expanded intratumoral alpha and beta TCR counts tracked tumor mutation counts.

No antigens are known for them. TCRdb independently ran MiXCR on the 5' RACE reads; one entry per CDR3 protein. The repertoire has approximately 9,600 distinct CDR3 sequences, 9.5% to 15% of them found once; the top ten carry roughly a tenth. Time point meaning: sample taken at primary tumor resection. The source material was lung tumor tissue, sampled at surgery. These receptors all stem from a male donor with early-stage non-small cell lung cancer.

This chain uses TRBV7-9 with TRBJ2-5; D unclear. Germline CDR1 reads SEHNR; CDR2 reads FQNEAQ (reference sequence). The V gene lost 5 bases and the J gene lost 5 bases, with 6 bases spanning the gap. This CDR3 comprises 11 residues. This CDR3 reads CASSNLETQYF. The CDR3 DNA reads as TGTGCCAGCAGCAACCTGGAGACCCAGTACTTC.

The J gene is TRBJ1-1, the V gene TRBV20-1; D possibly corresponds to TRBD1 (6 bases). Deletions cut 3 bases from V and 0 bases from J, with 8 bases between. CDR3 size: 13 residues. CDR1 and CDR2 from the germline V gene are DFQATT and SNEGSKA (reference sequence). In DNA, the CDR3 is TGCAGTGCTAGGGGACACTTGAACACTGAAGCTTTCTTT. It yields the protein CSARGHLNTEAFF.

This clonotype was observed many times. This may be a read error: a much more frequent sequence differs by one nucleotide. The CDR3 end shows no conserved phenylalanine or tryptophan, and so a read error is likely. The chain joins TRBV29-1 to TRBJ2-7, with D possibly TRBD1 on 5 matching bases. V lost 7 bases and J lost 3, with 13 bases in between. CDR1 SQVTM and CDR2 ANQGSEA come from the germline V gene. This CDR3 has 12 residues. This chain's CDR3 is CSGMTVSYEQYS. The DNA for the CDR3 is TGCAGCGGGATGACAGTTAGCTACGAGCAGTACTCC.

This clonotype was detected ten times or more. The V gene is TRBV5-4, the J gene TRBJ2-1, with 8 positions matching TRBD2. Germline V lookup: CDR1 SGHNT, CDR2 YYREEE (reference sequence). The ends lost 4 bases at V and 0 bases at J; junction bases unmatched: 0. The CDR3 runs to 14 residues. The CDR3 here is CASSRGGSYNEQFF. The CDR3 DNA reads as TGTGCCAGCAGCCGGGGGGGCTCCTACAATGAGCAGTTCTTC.

This clonotype has ten or more counts. The chain is built from TRBV4-1 and TRBJ2-7; TRBD1 is a possible D gene (5 bases). Germline CDR1 reads MGHRA; CDR2 reads YSYEKL. The CDR3 is 15 residues long. Trimming took 0 bases from V and 5 from J, leaving 14 bases between them. CDR3 sequence (DNA): TGCGCCAGCAGCCAAGATCGGCAGCTCAGGGACGAGCAGTACTTC. Its translation is CASSQDRQLRDEQYF.

This clonotype came up many times. This chain joins TRBV29-1 and TRBJ2-7; TRBD2 agrees at 8 bases. The germline gives CDR1 SQVTM, CDR2 ANQGSEA. The CDR3 has 15 amino acids. V shed 0 bases and J 3 bases; nucleotides not matched to a gene: 7. CDR3 region: CSVEDLREGLYEQYF. The CDR3 nucleotides are TGCAGCGTTGAAGATCTTCGGGAGGGCCTCTACGAGCAGTACTTC.

This clonotype qualifies as medium-sized. This rearrangement joins TRBV5-1 to TRBJ2-7, with D perhaps given as TRBD1 or TRBD2 (5 bases each). This CDR3 region has 16 residues. Germline V gene data show CDR1 as SGHRS and CDR2 as YFSETQ. V was clipped by 4 bases and J by 4 bases, with 21 bases between them. The CDR3 sequence is CASSPLRGVVAYEQYF. The CDR3 DNA is TGCGCCAGCAGCCCCCTTAGGGGAGTAGTCGCTTACGAGCAGTACTTC.

In its sample, this clonotype was seen many times. This sequence joins TRBV7-6 and TRBJ2-7; maybe TRBD2 (7 bases). This CDR3 has 14 residues. V gave up 5 bases and J gave up 4 bases, with 15 bases separating them. Per germline, CDR1 SGHVS and CDR2 FNYEAQ. For the CDR3, the DNA is TGTGCCAGCAGCGCCTGGGGGCGGGAGTACGAGCAGTACTTC. Protein sequence: CASSAWGREYEQYF. The full variable domain, completed using reference TRBV7-6 and TRBJ2-7, is GAGVSQSPRYKVTKRGQDVALRCDPISGHVSLYWYRQALGQGPEFLTYFNYEAQQDKSGLPNDRFSAERPEGSISTLTIQRTEQRDSAMYRCASSAWGREYEQYFGPGTRLTVT.

J is TRBJ2-5 and V is TRBV29-1, with D hard to call. The V gene's germline CDR1 is SQVTM and CDR2 ANQGSEA. Trimming stripped 4 bases from V and 5 bases from J, with 11 bases between. The CDR3 loop spans 12 amino acids. CDR3 loop: CSVAARTETQYF. CDR3 bases: TGCAGCGTTGCGGCCAGAACGGAGACCCAGTACTTC.

In this sample, this clonotype is medium-sized. This CDR3 reads CASSLSQGYTGELFF. The CDR3 coding sequence is TGTGCCAGCAGCTTATCCCAGGGGTACACCGGGGAGCTGTTTTTT. The chain employs TRBV7-3 and TRBJ2-2, with a weak D call TRBD1 (6 bases). The CDR3 is 15 amino acids. Germline V lookup: CDR1 SGHTA, CDR2 FQGTGA. Trimming took 2 bases from V and 3 from J, leaving 10 bases between them.

This clonotype is medium-sized (0.01 to 0.1%). The CDR3 region is CASSRDRMNTEAFF. The CDR3 coding sequence is TGCGCCAGCAGCCGGGACAGGATGAACACTGAAGCTTTCTTT. J is TRBJ1-1 and V is TRBV5-1; 8 nucleotides line up with TRBD1. Germline V gene data show CDR1 as SGHRS and CDR2 as YFSETQ. This CDR3 has 14 residues. V shed 4 bases and J 0 bases; nucleotides not matched to a gene: 2. Drawing the rest from reference TRBV5-1 and TRBJ1-1, the complete variable domain is KAGVTQTPRYLIKTRGQQVTLSCSPISGHRSVSWYQQTPGQGLQFLFEYFSETQRNKGNFPGRFSGRQFSNSRSEMNVSTLELGDSALYLCASSRDRMNTEAFFGQGTRLTVV.

This clonotype came up many times. This chain joins TRBV6-2 or TRBV6-3 and TRBJ2-3, with TRBD2 identical over 15 bases. V shed 1 base and J 2 bases; nucleotides not matched to a gene: 10. CDR3 size: 20 residues. Germline loops: CDR1 MNHEY, CDR2 SVGEGT. CDR3 sequence: CASSYFRRGTSGRSTDTQYF. CDR3 nucleotide sequence: TGTGCCAGCAGTTACTTCCGGCGAGGGACTAGCGGGAGGTCCACAGATACGCAGTATTTT.

This chain links TRBV10-3 with TRBJ1-5; weak D call: TRBD1 (5 bases). In germline, CDR1 is ENHRY, CDR2 SYGVKD. The V and J ends lost 6 bases and 5 bases respectively, with 11 bases between them. CDR3 size: 13 residues. The CDR3 loop is CAIRDRDDQPQHF. The CDR3 DNA follows: TGTGCCATCAGGGACCGGGACGATCAGCCCCAGCATTTT.

This clonotype was detected ten times or more. The rearrangement links TRBV7-2 to TRBJ2-1; TRBD2 matches 8 bases. This CDR3 contains 15 residues. Trimming removed 2 bases from V and 3 bases from J; junction bases left unmatched: 3. Germline values: CDR1 SGHTA, CDR2 FQGNSA. For the CDR3, the DNA is TGTGCCAGCAGCTTATTGACTAGCGACTACAATGAGCAGTTCTTC. Amino acid sequence: CASSLLTSDYNEQFF.

This clonotype was seen ten or more times. The chain links TRBV6-2 or TRBV6-3 to TRBJ2-7; D unresolved. The V end was cut by 5 bases, the J end by 3 bases, with 11 bases between. The CDR3 runs 13 residues. Per germline, CDR1 MNHEY and CDR2 SVGEGT. The CDR3 loop is CASSRTLIYEQYF. CDR3 coding DNA: TGTGCCAGCAGTCGTACTCTGATCTACGAGCAGTACTTC.

The table lists this clonotype with many counts. This sequence joins TRBV12-3 or TRBV12-4 and TRBJ2-1; no definite D call. The V end lost 1 base, the J end lost 8 bases, and 3 bases lay between the germline ends. CDR3 length: 11 amino acids. As DNA, the CDR3 is TGTGCCAGCAGTTTAGGTCATGAGCAGTTCTTC. Protein sequence: CASSLGHEQFF.

This clonotype was counted many times. The chain employs TRBV12-3 or TRBV12-4 and TRBJ2-1; 7 nucleotides align to TRBD1. The CDR3 covers 15 residues. The V gene end was trimmed by 7 bases and the J gene end by 6 bases; junction bases not matched to a gene: 12. CDR3 amino acids: CASTIRTGIINEQFF. In nucleotides, the CDR3 is TGTGCCAGCACCATCCGGACAGGCATCATCAATGAGCAGTTCTTC.

At least ten counts were recorded for this clonotype. This chain links TRBV7-9 with TRBJ2-3; tentatively, D is TRBD1 (6 bases). CDR3 length: 15 amino acids. Deletions cut 7 bases from V and 0 bases from J, with 14 bases between. The germline V gene encodes CDR1 SEHNR and CDR2 FQNEAQ (reference sequence). In DNA, the CDR3 is TGTGCCAGCACAGGGGTAGGCGTCAGCACAGATACGCAGTATTTT. Translating it yields CASTGVGVSTDTQYF.

This clonotype is termed medium-sized. The gene calls are TRBV7-9 and TRBJ2-2; TRBD1 agrees at 10 bases. V shed 6 bases and J 6 bases; nucleotides not matched to a gene: 10. The CDR3 loop spans 16 amino acids. In germline, CDR1 is SEHNR, CDR2 FQNEAQ (reference sequence). For the CDR3, the DNA is TGTGCCAGCAGTTTTCCGGGACAGGGGAGATCCGGGGAGCTGTTTTTT. Residues: CASSFPGQGRSGELFF.

In this sample, this clonotype is medium-sized. The gene calls are TRBV6-4 and TRBJ2-3; TRBD2 matches at 8 bases. Germline loops: CDR1 MRHNA, CDR2 SNTAGT. The CDR3 extends over 16 amino acids. V lost 4 bases to trimming and J lost 4 bases; unmatched junction nucleotides: 10. In DNA form, the CDR3 reads TGTGCCAGCAGTGCCGACGAGGGACTAGACCCAGATACGCAGTATTTT. It encodes CASSADEGLDPDTQYF.

The sample holds many counts of this clonotype. V gene TRBV11-2 combines with J gene TRBJ2-6; TRBD1 matches 7 bases. Germline values: CDR1 SGHAT, CDR2 FQNNGV. This CDR3 contains 15 residues. V lost 3 bases and J lost 3; bases outside the gene matches: 2. The CDR3 region has the DNA TGTGCCAGCAGCTTTGACAGGGTTGGGGCCAACGTCCTGACTTTC. Translation gives CASSFDRVGANVLTF.

By its share, this clonotype is medium-sized. V and J are TRBV29-1 and TRBJ2-7; D unclear. The germline V and J ends were trimmed by 3 bases and 2 bases, with 8 bases remaining between them. This CDR3 spans 12 amino acids. The germline gives CDR1 SQVTM, CDR2 ANQGSEA. CDR3 protein: CSVETQAYEQYF. The CDR3 bases are TGCAGCGTTGAGACCCAAGCCTACGAGCAGTACTTC.

At least ten counts were recorded for this clonotype. The chain joins TRBV28 to TRBJ1-6, with unresolved D. CDR1 is MDHEN, CDR2 SYDVKM, per germline. Trimming left V 5 bases short and J 5 bases short, with 7 bases between. The CDR3 consists of 13 residues. The CDR3 spells CASSPTNNSPLHF. The CDR3, as DNA: TGTGCCAGCAGTCCCACAAATAATTCACCCCTCCACTTT.